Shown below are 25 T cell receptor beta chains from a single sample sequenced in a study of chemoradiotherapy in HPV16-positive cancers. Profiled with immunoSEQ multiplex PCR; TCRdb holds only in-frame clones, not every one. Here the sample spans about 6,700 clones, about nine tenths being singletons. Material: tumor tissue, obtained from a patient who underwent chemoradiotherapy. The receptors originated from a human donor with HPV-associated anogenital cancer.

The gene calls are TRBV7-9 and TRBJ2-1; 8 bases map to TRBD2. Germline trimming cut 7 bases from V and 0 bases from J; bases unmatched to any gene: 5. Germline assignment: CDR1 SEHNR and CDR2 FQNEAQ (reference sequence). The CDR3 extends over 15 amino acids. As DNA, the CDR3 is TGTGCCAGCAATCGGGGGACTAGCTCCTACAATGAGCAGTTCTTC. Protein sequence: CASNRGTSSYNEQFF.

CDR3 coding DNA: TGTGCCAGCAGCGTAGTAGGGGGACAGTACAATGAGCAGTTCTTC. The encoded protein is CASSVVGGQYNEQFF. The chain uses TRBV9 and TRBJ2-1; 7 bases line up with TRBD1. Germline values: CDR1 SGDLS, CDR2 YYNGEE. V lost 0 bases to trimming and J lost 4 bases; unmatched junction nucleotides: 4. There are 15 residues in the CDR3.

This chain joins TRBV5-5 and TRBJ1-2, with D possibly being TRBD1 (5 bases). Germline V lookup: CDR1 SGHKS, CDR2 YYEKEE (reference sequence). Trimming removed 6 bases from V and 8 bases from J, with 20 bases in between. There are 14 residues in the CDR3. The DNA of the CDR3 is TGTGCCAGCAACCCGGGGGGTCCACTCGGCGGCTACACCTTC. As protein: CASNPGGPLGGYTF.

The CDR3 here is CASQVPSGVIPEAFF. CDR3 sequence (DNA): TGTGCCAGCCAAGTTCCATCGGGAGTAATTCCTGAAGCTTTCTTT. This rearrangement joins TRBV2 to TRBJ1-1; D gene uncertain. Trimming removed 8 bases at V and 6 bases at J, with 22 bases between. CDR1 is SNHLY, CDR2 FYNNEI, per germline. The CDR3 sequence is 15 residues long.

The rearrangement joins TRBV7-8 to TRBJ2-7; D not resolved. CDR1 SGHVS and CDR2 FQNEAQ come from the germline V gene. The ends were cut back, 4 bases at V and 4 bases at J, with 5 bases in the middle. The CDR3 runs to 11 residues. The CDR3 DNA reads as TGTGCCAGCAGCTCTCCTTACGAGCAGTACTTC. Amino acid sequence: CASSSPYEQYF.

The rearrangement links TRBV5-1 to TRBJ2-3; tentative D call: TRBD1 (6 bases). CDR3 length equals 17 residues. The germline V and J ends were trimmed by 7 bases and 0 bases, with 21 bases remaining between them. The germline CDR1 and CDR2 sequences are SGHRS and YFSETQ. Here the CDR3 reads CASRKGDTRGSTDTQYF. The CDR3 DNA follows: TGCGCCAGCCGGAAGGGAGATACAAGGGGGAGCACAGATACGCAGTATTTT.

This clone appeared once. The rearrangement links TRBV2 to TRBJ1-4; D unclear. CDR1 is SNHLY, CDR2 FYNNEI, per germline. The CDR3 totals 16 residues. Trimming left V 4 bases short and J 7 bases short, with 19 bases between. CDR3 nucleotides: TGTGCCAGCAGTGCCCTATCAAGGGAACCCAGTGAAAAACTGTTTTTT. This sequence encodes CASSALSREPSEKLFF.

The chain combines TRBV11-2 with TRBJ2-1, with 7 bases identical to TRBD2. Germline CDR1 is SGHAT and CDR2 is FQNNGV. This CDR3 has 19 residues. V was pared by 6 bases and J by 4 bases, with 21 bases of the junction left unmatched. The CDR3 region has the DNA TGTGCCAGCAGTTCCCGAATCAACGCCGGGACTACCGATTACAATGAGCAGTTCTTC. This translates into CASSSRINAGTTDYNEQFF.

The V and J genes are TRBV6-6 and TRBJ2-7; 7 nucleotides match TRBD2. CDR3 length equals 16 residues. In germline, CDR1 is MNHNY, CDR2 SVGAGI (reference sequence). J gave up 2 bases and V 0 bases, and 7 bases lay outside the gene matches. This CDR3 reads CASSYSKSGGPYEQYF. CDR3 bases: TGTGCCAGCAGTTACTCGAAATCGGGAGGTCCCTACGAGCAGTACTTC.

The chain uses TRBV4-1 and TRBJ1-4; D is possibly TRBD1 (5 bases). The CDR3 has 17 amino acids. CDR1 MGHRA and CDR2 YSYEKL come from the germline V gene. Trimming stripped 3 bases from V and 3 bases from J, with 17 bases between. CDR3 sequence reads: CASSHPLSEGPNEKLFF. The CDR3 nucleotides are TGCGCCAGCAGCCACCCCTTAAGTGAGGGGCCTAATGAAAAACTGTTTTTT.

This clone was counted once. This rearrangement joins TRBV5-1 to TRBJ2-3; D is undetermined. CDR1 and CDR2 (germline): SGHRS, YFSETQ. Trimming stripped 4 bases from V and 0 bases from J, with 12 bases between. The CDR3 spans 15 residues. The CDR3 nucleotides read TGCGCCAGCAGCGTCAGACGTACTAGCACAGATACGCAGTATTTT. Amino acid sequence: CASSVRRTSTDTQYF.

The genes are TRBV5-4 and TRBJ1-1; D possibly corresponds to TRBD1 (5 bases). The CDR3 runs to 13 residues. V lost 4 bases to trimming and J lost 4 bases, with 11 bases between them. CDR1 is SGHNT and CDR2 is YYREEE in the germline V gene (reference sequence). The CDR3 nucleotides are TGTGCCAGCAGCCCCAGGGTGGGCACTGAAGCTTTCTTT. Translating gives CASSPRVGTEAFF.

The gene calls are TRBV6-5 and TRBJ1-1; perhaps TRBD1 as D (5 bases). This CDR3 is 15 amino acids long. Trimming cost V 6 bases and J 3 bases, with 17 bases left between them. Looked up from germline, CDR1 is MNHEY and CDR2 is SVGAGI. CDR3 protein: CASRNLQGEDTEAFF. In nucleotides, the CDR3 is TGTGCCAGCAGAAATCTACAAGGGGAGGACACTGAAGCTTTCTTT.

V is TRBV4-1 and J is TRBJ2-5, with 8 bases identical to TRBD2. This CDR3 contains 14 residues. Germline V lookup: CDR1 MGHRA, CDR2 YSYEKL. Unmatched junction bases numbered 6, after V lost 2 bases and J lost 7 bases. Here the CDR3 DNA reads TGCGCCAGCAGCCAAACCACTAGCGGCGGGACCCAGTACTTC. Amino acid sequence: CASSQTTSGGTQYF.

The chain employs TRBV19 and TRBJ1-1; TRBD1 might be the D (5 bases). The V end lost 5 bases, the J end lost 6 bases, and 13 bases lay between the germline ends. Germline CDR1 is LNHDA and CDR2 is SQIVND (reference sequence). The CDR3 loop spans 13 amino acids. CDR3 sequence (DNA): TGTGCCAGTAGTTTAGGGGAGGGGTCTGAAGCTTTCTTT. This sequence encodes CASSLGEGSEAFF.

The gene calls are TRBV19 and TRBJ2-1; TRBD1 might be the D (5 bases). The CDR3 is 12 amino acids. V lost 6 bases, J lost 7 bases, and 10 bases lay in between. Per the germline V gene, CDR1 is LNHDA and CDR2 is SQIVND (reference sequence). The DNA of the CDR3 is TGTGCCAGTAGGAACAGGAAAAATGAGCAGTTCTTC. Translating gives CASRNRKNEQFF.

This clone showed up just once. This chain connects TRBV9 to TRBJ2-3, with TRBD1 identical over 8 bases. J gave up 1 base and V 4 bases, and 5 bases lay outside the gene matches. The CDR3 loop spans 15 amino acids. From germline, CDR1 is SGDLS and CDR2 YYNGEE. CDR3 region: CASSQTGVRTDTQYF. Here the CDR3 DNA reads TGTGCCAGCAGCCAGACAGGGGTCCGCACAGATACGCAGTATTTT.

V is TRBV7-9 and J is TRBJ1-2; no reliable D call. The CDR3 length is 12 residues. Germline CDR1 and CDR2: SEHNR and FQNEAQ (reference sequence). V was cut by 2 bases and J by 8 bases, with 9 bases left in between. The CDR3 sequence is CASSLSRDGYTF. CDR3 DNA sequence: TGTGCCAGCAGCTTATCTCGAGACGGCTACACCTTC.

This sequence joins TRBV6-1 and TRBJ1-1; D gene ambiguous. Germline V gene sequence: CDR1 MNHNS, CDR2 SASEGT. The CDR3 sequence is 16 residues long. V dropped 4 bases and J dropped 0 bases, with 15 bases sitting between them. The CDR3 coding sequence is TGTGCCAGCAGTGCCCCTCCCGGACGGTTGAACACTGAAGCTTTCTTT. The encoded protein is CASSAPPGRLNTEAFF.

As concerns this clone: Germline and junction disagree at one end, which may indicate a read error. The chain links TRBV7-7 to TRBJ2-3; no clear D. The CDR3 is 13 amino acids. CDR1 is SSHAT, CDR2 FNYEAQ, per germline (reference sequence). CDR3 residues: CASSLGDGGTQYF. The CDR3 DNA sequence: TGTGCTAGCAGCTTAGGAGATGGCGGAACGCAGTATTTT.

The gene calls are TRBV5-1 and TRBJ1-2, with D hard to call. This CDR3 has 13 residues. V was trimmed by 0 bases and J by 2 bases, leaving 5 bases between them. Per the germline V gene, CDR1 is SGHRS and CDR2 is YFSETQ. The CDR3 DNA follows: TGCGCCAGCAGCTTGGACGGGAACTATGGCTACACCTTC. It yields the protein CASSLDGNYGYTF.

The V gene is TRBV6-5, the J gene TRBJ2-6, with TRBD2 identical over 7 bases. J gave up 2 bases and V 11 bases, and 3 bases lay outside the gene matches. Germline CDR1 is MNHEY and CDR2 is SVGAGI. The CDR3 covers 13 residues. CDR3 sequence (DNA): TGTGCCGTTGGGGGGGCTGGGGCCAACGTCCTGACTTTC. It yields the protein CAVGGAGANVLTF.

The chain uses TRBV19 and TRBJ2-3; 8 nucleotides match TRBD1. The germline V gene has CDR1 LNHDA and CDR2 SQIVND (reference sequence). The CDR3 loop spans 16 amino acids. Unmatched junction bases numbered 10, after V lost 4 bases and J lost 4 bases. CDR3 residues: CASSTPTGTGPDTQYF. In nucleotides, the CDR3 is TGTGCCAGTAGTACCCCGACCGGGACAGGCCCAGATACGCAGTATTTT.

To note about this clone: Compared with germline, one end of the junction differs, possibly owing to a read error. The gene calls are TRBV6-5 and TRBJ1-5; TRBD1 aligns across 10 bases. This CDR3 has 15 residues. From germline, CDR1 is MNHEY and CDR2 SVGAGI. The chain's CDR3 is CANSRQGAQPLDQHF. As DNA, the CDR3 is TGTGCCAACAGTAGACAGGGGGCTCAACCCCTGGACCAGCATTTT.

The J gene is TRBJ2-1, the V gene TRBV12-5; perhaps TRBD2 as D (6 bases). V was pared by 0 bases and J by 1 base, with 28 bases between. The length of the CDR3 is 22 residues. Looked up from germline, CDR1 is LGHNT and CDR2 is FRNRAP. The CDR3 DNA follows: TGTGCTAGTGGTTTGGTACAACGTTGGGCGGGACTCGAGGGATCATCCTACAATGAGCAGTTCTTC. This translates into CASGLVQRWAGLEGSSYNEQFF.